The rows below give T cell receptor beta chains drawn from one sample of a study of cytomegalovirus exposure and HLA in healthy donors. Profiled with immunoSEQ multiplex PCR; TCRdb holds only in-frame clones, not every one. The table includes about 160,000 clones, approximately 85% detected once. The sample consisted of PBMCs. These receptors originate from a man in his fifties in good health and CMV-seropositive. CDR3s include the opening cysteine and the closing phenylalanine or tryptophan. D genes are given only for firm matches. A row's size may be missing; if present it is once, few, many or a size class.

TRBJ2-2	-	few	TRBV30	CAWSVQLRGGELFF	TGTGCCTGGAGTGTACAATTGCGGGGCGGGGAGCTGTTTTTT
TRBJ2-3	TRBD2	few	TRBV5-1	CASSLDAGASGRTDTQYF	TGCGCCAGCAGCTTGGATGCCGGGGCTAGCGGGAGAACAGATACGCAGTATTTT
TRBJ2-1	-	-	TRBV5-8	CASSLRIGGFGNNEQFF	TGTGCCAGCAGCTTAAGGATTGGGGGGTTTGGGAACAATGAGCAGTTCTTC
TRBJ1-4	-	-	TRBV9	CASSPGQTTNEKLFF	TGTGCCAGCAGCCCAGGACAGACAACTAATGAAAAACTGTTTTTT
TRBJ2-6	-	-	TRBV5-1	CASSAPGQSSGANVLTF	TGCGCCAGCAGCGCACCGGGACAAAGCTCTGGGGCCAACGTCCTGACTTTC
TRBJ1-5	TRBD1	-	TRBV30	CAWGAGGYQPQHF	TGTGCCTGGGGGGCAGGGGGTTATCAGCCCCAGCATTTT
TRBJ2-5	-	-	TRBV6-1	CATQNRGGETQYF	TGTGCCACCCAAAACAGGGGGGGCGAGACCCAGTACTTC
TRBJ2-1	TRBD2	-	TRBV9	CASSVTLAGYNEQFF	TGTGCCAGCAGCGTTACACTAGCGGGGTACAATGAGCAGTTCTTC
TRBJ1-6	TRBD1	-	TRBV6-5	CASKEGQRGSPLHF	TGTGCCAGCAAGGAGGGACAGAGAGGTTCACCCCTCCACTTT
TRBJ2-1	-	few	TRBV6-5	CASSYYPSRAEQFF	TGTGCCAGCAGTTACTACCCATCGCGGGCTGAGCAGTTCTTC
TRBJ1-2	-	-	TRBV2	CASGVRLDYGYTF	TGTGCCAGCGGTGTGCGCCTTGACTATGGCTACACCTTC
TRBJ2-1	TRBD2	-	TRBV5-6	CASRPHGASGRDNEQFF	TGTGCCAGCAGACCTCATGGCGCTAGCGGGAGAGACAATGAGCAGTTCTTC
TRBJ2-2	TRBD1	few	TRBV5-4	CASSSMGQGATGELFF	TGTGCCAGCAGCTCTATGGGACAGGGGGCCACCGGGGAGCTGTTTTTT
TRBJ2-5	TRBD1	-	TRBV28	CASSGTERQETQYF	TGTGCCAGCAGTGGGACAGAGCGTCAAGAGACCCAGTACTTC
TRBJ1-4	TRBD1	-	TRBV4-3	CASSPKSGQGGEKLFF	TGCGCCAGCAGCCCTAAAAGCGGACAGGGCGGTGAAAAACTGTTTTTT
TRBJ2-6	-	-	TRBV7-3	CASSGSSGANVLTF	TGTGCCAGCAGCGGGAGCTCTGGGGCCAACGTCCTGACTTTC
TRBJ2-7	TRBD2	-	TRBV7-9	CSSSRRTSGRSYEQYF	TGTTCCAGCAGCCGCCGGACTAGCGGGAGGTCCTACGAGCAGTACTTC
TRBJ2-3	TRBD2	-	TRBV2	CASREGLAGSTDTQYF	TGTGCCAGCCGGGAGGGACTAGCGGGAAGCACAGATACGCAGTATTTT
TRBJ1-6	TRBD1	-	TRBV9	CASSPQGQGTPLHF	TGTGCCAGCAGCCCCCAGGGACAGGGGACACCCCTCCACTTT
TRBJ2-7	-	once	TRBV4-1	CASSQGSLTNYEQYF	TGCGCCAGCAGCCAAGGCTCTCTAACTAATTACGAGCAGTACTTC
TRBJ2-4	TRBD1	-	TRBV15	CATSRDRDRDREYF	TGTGCCACCAGCAGAGACCGGGACAGGGACCGGGAGTACTTC
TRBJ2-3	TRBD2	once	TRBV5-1	CASSGGLAGMADTQYF	TGCGCCAGCAGCGGCGGACTAGCGGGAATGGCAGATACGCAGTATTTT
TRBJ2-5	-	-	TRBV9	CASSVGSTDQETQYF	TGTGCCAGCAGCGTCGGTTCCACGGACCAAGAGACCCAGTACTTC
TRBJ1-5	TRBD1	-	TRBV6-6	CASSFPGQGQPQHF	TGTGCCAGCAGTTTCCCGGGACAGGGGCAGCCCCAGCATTTT
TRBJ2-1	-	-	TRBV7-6	CASSSQGGQRPYNEQFF	TGTGCCAGCAGCTCCCAAGGAGGCCAGCGACCCTACAATGAGCAGTTCTTC
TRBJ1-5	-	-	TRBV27	CASSLNAGNQPQHF	TGTGCCAGCAGTTTAAACGCAGGCAATCAGCCCCAGCATTTT